This entry is about one TCR beta chain. As yet, its antigen is unknown. TCRdb's copy holds only in-frame clones and misses some; the assay was immunoSEQ multiplex PCR. The data show about 110,000 clones, with about 90% seen just once and about 0.7% held by the top ten. This specimen belongs to a study of siplizumab effects on memory and regulatory T cells. The study, taken as a whole, reports: Of the alloreactive clones, only a minor fraction mapped to unstimulated subsets.

This CDR3 spans 15 amino acids. V lost 2 bases, J lost 6 bases, and 7 bases stayed unmatched. Per germline, CDR1 MNHEY and CDR2 SMNVEV (reference sequence). The sequence was collected from a human donor in good health. The chain recombines TRBV27 with TRBJ1-5; 7 positions match TRBD1. Material: Tregs sorted from blood. CDR3 sequence: CASSLNRGHSQPQHF. CDR3 nucleotide sequence: TGTGCCAGCAGTTTAAACAGGGGTCACAGTCAGCCCCAGCATTTT.